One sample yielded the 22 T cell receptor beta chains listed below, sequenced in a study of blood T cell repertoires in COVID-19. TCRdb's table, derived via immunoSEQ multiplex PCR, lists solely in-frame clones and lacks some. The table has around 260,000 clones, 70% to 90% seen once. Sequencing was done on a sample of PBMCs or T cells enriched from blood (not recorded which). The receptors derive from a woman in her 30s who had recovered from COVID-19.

The chain's CDR3 is CASSPTTGEMREAFF. CDR3 nucleotide sequence: TGTGCCAGCAGCCCCACCACAGGGGAAATGCGTGAAGCTTTCTTT. The V call is TRBV5-4, the J call TRBJ1-1; TRBD1 agrees at 7 bases. This CDR3 has 15 amino acids. V lost 4 bases, J lost 7 bases, and 13 bases stayed unmatched. CDR1 SGHNT and CDR2 YYREEE come from the germline V gene (reference sequence).

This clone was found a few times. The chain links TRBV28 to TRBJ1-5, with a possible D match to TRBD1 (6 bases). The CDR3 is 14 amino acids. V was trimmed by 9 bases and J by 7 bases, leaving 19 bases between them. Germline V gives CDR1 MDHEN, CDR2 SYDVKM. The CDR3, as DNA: TGTGCCAGTCGGACGGCCAGGGGCCGACAGCCCCAGCATTTT. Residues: CASRTARGRQPQHF.

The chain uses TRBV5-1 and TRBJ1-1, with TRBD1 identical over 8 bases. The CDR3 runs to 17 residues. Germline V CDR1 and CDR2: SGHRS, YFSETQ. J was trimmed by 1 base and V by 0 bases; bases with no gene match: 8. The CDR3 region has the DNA TGCGCCAGCAGCTTGGATAACAGGGGGTTAACGAACACTGAAGCTTTCTTT. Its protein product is CASSLDNRGLTNTEAFF.

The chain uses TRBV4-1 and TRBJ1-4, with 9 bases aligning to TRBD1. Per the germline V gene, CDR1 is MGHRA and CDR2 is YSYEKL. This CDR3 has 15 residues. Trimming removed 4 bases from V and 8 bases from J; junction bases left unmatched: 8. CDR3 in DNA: TGCGCCAGCAGCCCCACAGGGGGCTTAGGGGAAAAACTGTTTTTT. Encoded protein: CASSPTGGLGEKLFF.

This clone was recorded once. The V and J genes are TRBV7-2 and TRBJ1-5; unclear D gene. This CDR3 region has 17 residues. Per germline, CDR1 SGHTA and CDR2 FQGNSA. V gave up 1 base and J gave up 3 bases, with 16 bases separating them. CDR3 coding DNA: TGTGCCAGCAGCTTAGTCCCAACACCCCTCACCAATCAGCCCCAGCATTTT. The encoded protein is CASSLVPTPLTNQPQHF.

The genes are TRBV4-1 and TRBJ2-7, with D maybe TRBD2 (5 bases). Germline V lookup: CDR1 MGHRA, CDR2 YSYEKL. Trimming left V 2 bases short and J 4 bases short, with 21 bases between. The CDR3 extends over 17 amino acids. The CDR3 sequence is CASSQSARTFGVYEQYF. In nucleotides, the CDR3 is TGCGCCAGCAGCCAAAGCGCACGGACCTTCGGGGTATACGAGCAGTACTTC.

CDR3 residues: CASSKTTGAAQPQHF. Here the CDR3 DNA reads TGTGCCAGCAGCAAAACAACAGGGGCGGCACAGCCCCAGCATTTT. J is TRBJ1-5 and V is TRBV7-2; TRBD1 agrees at 7 bases. Trimming cost V 5 bases and J 7 bases; bases outside gene matches: 11. CDR1 is SGHTA and CDR2 is FQGNSA in the germline V gene. This CDR3 comprises 15 residues. Filled out from reference TRBV7-2 and TRBJ1-5, the complete variable domain reads GAGVSQSPSNKVTEKGKDVELRCDPISGHTALYWYRQSLGQGLEFLIYFQGNSAPDKSGLPSDRFSAERTGGSVSTLTIQRTQQEDSAVYLCASSKTTGAAQPQHFGDGTRLSIL.

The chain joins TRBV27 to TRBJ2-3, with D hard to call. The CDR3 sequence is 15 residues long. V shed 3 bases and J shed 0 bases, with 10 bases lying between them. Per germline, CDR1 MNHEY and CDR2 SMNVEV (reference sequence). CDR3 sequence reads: CASSFLADSTDTQYF. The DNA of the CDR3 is TGTGCCAGCAGTTTTCTTGCGGATAGCACAGATACGCAGTATTTT.

The CDR3 sequence is CASSPPDRDVYGYTF. CDR3 DNA: TGTGCCAGCAGTCCACCGGACAGGGATGTTTATGGCTACACCTTC. The chain uses TRBV28 and TRBJ1-2; 8 bases agree with TRBD1. Germline CDR1 is MDHEN and CDR2 is SYDVKM. The CDR3 extends over 15 amino acids. V gave up 5 bases and J gave up 5 bases; unmatched junction bases: 10.

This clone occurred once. The CDR3 nucleotides are TGTGCCAGCAGCCAAGATGGGCGGGAGTTCCGGGAGCAGTTCTTC. This encodes CASSQDGREFREQFF. This sequence joins TRBV3-1 (or the pseudogene TRBV3-2) and TRBJ2-1; 7 positions agree with TRBD2. V gave up 0 bases and J gave up 10 bases; unmatched junction bases: 9. Germline-derived CDR1 and CDR2 are LGHDT and YNNKEL (reference sequence). This CDR3 comprises 15 residues.

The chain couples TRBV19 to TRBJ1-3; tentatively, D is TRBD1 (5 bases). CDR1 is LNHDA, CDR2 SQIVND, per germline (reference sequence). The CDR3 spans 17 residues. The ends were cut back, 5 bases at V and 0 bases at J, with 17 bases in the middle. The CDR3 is CASSSYGAISSGNTIYF. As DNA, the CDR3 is TGTGCCAGTAGTTCCTATGGGGCGATCAGCTCTGGAAACACCATATATTTT. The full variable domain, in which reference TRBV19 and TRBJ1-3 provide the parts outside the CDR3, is DGGITQSPKYLFRKEGQNVTLSCEQNLNHDAMYWYRQDPGQGLRLIYYSQIVNDFQKGDIAEGYSVSREKKESFPLTVTSAQKNPTAFYLCASSSYGAISSGNTIYFGEGSWLTVV.

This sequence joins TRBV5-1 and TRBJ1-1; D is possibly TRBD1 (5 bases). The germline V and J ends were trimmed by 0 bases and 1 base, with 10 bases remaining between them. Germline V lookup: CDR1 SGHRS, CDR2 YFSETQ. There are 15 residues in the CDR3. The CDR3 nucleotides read TGCGCCAGCAGCTTGGGGTTCGGGGGGAACACTGAAGCTTTCTTT. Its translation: CASSLGFGGNTEAFF.

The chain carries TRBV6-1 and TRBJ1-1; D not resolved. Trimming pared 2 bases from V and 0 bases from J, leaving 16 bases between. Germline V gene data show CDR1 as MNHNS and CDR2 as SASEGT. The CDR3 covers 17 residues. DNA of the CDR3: TGTGCCAGCAGTGAACCATCTTGGGAGGGAATGAACACTGAAGCTTTCTTT. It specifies CASSEPSWEGMNTEAFF.

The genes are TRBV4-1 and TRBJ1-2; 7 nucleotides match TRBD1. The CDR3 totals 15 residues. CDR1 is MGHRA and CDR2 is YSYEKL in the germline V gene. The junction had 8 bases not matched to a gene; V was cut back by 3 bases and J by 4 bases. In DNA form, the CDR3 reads TGCGCCAGCAGCCAGGGTCGGACAGGATTCTATGGCTACACCTTC. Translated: CASSQGRTGFYGYTF.

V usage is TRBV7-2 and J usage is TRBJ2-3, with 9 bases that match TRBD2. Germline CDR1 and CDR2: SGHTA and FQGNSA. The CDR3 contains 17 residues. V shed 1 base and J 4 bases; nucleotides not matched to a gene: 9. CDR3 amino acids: CASSLGLAGGRADTQYF. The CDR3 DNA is TGTGCCAGCAGCTTAGGGCTGGCGGGGGGGCGCGCAGATACGCAGTATTTT.

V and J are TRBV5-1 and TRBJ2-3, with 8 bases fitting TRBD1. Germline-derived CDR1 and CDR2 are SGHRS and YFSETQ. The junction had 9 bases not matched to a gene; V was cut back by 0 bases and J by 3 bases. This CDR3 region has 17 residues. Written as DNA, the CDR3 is TGCGCCAGCAGCTTGGCAGGGGGCCCTAGAAGGACAGATACGCAGTATTTT. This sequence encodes CASSLAGGPRRTDTQYF.

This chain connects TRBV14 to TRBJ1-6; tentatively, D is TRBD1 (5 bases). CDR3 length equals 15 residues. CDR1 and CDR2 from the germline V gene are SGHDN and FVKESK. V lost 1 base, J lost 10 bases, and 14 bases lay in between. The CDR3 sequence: CASSQGGGRGSPLHF. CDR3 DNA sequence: TGTGCCAGCAGCCAAGGCGGGGGAAGAGGCTCACCCCTCCACTTT.

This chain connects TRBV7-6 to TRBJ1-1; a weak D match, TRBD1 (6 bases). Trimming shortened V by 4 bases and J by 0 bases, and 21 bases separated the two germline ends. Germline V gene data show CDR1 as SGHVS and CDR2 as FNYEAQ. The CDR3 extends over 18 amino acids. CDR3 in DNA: TGTGCCAGCAGCTCTAGGGCGGACAGTCCTGGCATGAACACTGAAGCTTTCTTT. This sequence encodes CASSSRADSPGMNTEAFF.

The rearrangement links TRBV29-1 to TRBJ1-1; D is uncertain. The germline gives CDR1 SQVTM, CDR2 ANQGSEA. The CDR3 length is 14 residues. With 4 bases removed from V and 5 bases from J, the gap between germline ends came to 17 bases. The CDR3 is CSVGQALTVTEAFF. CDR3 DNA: TGCAGCGTTGGGCAGGCCCTAACGGTAACTGAAGCTTTCTTT.

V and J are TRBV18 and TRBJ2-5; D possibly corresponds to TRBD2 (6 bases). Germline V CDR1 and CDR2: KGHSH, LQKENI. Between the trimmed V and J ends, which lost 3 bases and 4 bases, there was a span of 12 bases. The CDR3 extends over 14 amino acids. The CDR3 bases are TGTGCCAGCTCACCGAGGCAGGAGGGAGAGACCCAGTACTTC. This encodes CASSPRQEGETQYF.

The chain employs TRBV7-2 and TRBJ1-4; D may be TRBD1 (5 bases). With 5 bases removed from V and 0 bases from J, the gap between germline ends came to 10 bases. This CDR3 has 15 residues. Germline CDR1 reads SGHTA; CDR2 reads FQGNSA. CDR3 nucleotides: TGTGCCAGCAGCATAACAGGCCCAACTAATGAAAAACTGTTTTTT. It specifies CASSITGPTNEKLFF.

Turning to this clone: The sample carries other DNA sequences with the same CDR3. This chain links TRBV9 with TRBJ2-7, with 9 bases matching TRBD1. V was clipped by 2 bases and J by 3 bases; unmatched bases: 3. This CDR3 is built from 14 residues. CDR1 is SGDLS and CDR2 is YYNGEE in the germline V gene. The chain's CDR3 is CASSVGQGNYEQYF. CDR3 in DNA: TGTGCCAGCAGCGTCGGACAGGGGAACTACGAGCAGTACTTC.